This T cell receptor beta chain stems from a study of identifying expanded T cells in peripheral blood. Some clones are missing from TCRdb's copy, which holds only in-frame ones; the method was immunoSEQ multiplex PCR. The top ten hold approximately 3% of the sample, which has 120,000 or so clones, more than 80% seen once. Germline V gives CDR1 MNHNY, CDR2 SVGAGI (reference sequence). This CDR3 is 12 amino acids long. The trim removed 10 bases at V and 6 bases at J, leaving 8 bases unmatched. The V gene is TRBV6-6, the J gene TRBJ1-2; 7 bases are shared with TRBD1. The receptor was derived from a person aged 18 to 75 in good health. Specimen: blood. Here the CDR3 DNA reads TGTGCCATCAGAAAAGACAGGGATGGCTACACCTTC. It specifies CAIRKDRDGYTF.